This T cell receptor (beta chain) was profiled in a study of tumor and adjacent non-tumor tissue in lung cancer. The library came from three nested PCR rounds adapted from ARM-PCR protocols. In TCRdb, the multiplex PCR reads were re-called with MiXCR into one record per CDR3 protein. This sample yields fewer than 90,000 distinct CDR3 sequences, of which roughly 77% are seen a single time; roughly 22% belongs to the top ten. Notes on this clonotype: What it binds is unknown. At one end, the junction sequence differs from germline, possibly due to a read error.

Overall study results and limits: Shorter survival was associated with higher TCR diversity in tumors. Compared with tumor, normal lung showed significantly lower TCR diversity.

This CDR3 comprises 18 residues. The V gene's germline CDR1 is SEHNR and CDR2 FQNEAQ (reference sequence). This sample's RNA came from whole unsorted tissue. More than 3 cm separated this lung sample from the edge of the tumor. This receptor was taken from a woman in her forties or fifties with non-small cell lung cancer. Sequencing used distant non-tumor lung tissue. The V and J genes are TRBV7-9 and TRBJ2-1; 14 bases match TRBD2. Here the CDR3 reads CASSSPPGTSGGLNELFF. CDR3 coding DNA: TGTGCCAGCAGCTCGCCACCTGGGACTAGCGGGGGACTTAATGAGCTGTTCTTC. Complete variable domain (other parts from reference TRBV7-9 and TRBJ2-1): DTGVSQNPRHKITKRGQNVTFRCDPISEHNRLYWYRQTLGQGPEFLTYFQNEAQLEKSRLLSDRFSAERPKGSFSTLEIQRTEQGDSAMYLCASSSPPGTSGGLNELFFGPGTRLTVL.